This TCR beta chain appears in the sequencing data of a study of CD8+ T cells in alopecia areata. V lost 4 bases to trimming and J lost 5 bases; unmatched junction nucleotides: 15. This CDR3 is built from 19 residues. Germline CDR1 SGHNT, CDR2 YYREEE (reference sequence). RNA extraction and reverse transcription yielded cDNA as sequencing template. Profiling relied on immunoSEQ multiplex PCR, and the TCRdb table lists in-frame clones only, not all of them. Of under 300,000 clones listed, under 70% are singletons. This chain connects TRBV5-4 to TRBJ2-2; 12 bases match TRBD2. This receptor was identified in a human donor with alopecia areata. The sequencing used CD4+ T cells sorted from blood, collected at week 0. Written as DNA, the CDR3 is TGTGCCAGCAGCCCCCTAGCGGGGGGGTCCCGGGGAAGGACCGGGGAGCTGTTTTTT. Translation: CASSPLAGGSRGRTGELFF.